This T cell receptor beta chain is from a study of control samples from healthy donors and cancer patients. TCRdb's copy holds only in-frame clones and misses some; the assay was immunoSEQ multiplex PCR. The sample has about 190,000 clones; the top ten hold 2% to 2.5%. This clonotype originated in a woman aged 25 to 39 in good health. Sequenced input: blood.

CDR3 in amino acids: CASSLATGFTEAFF. In nucleotides, the CDR3 is TGTGCCAGCAGCTTAGCGACAGGGTTCACTGAAGCTTTCTTT. The rearrangement uses TRBV7-3 and TRBJ1-1; TRBD1 aligns across 7 bases. This CDR3 contains 14 residues. J gave up 4 bases and V 2 bases, and 4 bases lay outside the gene matches. CDR1 is SGHTA and CDR2 is FQGTGA in the germline V gene.